These 6 T cell receptor beta chains were sequenced from one sample in a study of breast tumors, draining lymph nodes, adjacent tissues (dated by TCRdb to about 2016). The lymph node samples were taken from the axillary draining lymph nodes of breast cancer patients. The method behind the library was multiplex PCR. The run used an Illumina HiSeq 2000. The public reads were reprocessed in TCRdb via fastp at Q25 and MiXCR, keeping in-frame beta chains. Every entry covers one CDR3 protein and lists the most common genes and DNA from its rows. Present in this sample are approximately 250,000 distinct CDR3 sequences, around 35% of which were seen just once. Together, the top ten hold over 3.5% of the sample. The sequenced sample was axillary lymph node tissue. Every receptor here comes from a female donor with breast cancer. Some clones in this sample may be carry-over from other donors' samples.

At least ten counts were recorded for this clonotype. V is TRBV11-1 and J is TRBJ2-7; TRBD2 is a possible D gene (6 bases). Trimming shortened V by 7 bases and J by 5 bases, and 15 bases separated the two germline ends. Germline-derived CDR1 and CDR2 are SGHAT and FQDESV (reference sequence). The CDR3 is made up of 13 amino acids. The CDR3 is CASMSWGEDEQYF. The CDR3 DNA is TGTGCCAGCATGAGTTGGGGGGAGGACGAGCAGTACTTC.

To note about this clonotype: The CDR3 carries no conserved terminal phenylalanine or tryptophan, so it likely arises from a read error. The DNA is omitted, as the CDR3 cannot be located on it reliably, and the CDR3 follows TCRdb's listing. The V gene is TRBV5-1, the J gene TRBJ1-4; the DNA was not compared with TRBD1, the D call given in the table. Per germline, CDR1 SGHRS and CDR2 YFSETQ. The CDR3 length equals 11 residues, ends included. CDR3 amino acids: CASSGDGQGGY.

This clonotype was seen ten or more times. The genes are TRBV6-1 and TRBJ1-6, with D possibly TRBD1 on 5 matching bases. The CDR3 has 16 amino acids. The germline V and J ends were trimmed by 3 bases and 9 bases, with 18 bases remaining between them. Germline V gene sequence: CDR1 MNHNS, CDR2 SASEGT. The CDR3 bases are TGTGCCAGCAGTGAGAAGGGGATAGCCAAGTCTTCACCCCTCCACTTT. It specifies CASSEKGIAKSSPLHF.

The chain uses TRBV5-6 and TRBJ2-7; 11 positions agree with TRBD2. Germline CDR1 reads SGHDT; CDR2 reads YYEEEE. With V trimmed by 8 bases and J by 2 bases, 15 bases remained unmatched. The CDR3 covers 17 residues. The CDR3 sequence: CASLRVAGGPQTYEQYF. The CDR3, as DNA: TGTGCCAGTCTAAGGGTAGCGGGAGGGCCCCAGACCTACGAGCAGTACTTC.

This chain uses TRBV6-2 or TRBV6-3 with TRBJ2-2, with 7 bases lining up with TRBD1. This CDR3 contains 16 residues. V shed 8 bases and J 2 bases; nucleotides not matched to a gene: 11. Germline CDR1 is MNHEY and CDR2 is SVGEGT. CDR3 DNA sequence: TGTGCCAGCCTCCGTACAGGGGCTTTCAACACCGGGGAGCTGTTTTTT. Residues: CASLRTGAFNTGELFF.

This clonotype was counted ten times or more. The chain is built from TRBV4-1 and TRBJ2-5; 9 bases are shared with TRBD1. J lost 4 bases, V lost 3 bases, and 9 bases had no gene match. CDR3 size: 16 residues. The germline V gene encodes CDR1 MGHRA and CDR2 YSYEKL. The CDR3 DNA follows: TGCGCCAGCAGCCAGACCCCGGGACAGGGAGGAGAGACCCAGTACTTC. It translates to CASSQTPGQGGETQYF.